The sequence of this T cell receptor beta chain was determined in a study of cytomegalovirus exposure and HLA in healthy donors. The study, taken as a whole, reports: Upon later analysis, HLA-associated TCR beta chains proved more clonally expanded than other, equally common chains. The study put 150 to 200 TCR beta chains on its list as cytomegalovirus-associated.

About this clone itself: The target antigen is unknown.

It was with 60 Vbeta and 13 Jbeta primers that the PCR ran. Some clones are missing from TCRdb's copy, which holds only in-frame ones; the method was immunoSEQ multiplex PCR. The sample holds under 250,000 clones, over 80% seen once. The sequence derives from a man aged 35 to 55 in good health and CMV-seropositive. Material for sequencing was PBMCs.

The CDR3 nucleotides are TGTGCCAGCAGCCCCCGGGACAGCGCCGTATATAGCAATCAGCCCCAGCATTTT. Protein: CASSPRDSAVYSNQPQHF. V gene TRBV5-5 combines with J gene TRBJ1-5; 7 bases are shared with TRBD1. Germline CDR1 reads SGHKS; CDR2 reads YYEKEE (reference sequence). The CDR3 is made up of 18 amino acids. The V gene end was trimmed by 4 bases and the J gene end by 0 bases; junction bases not matched to a gene: 13.